This TCR beta chain stems from a study of cytomegalovirus exposure and HLA in healthy donors. Study-level background: Approximately 190 million T cells yielded approximately 100 million unique TCR beta sequences, as an earlier analysis found.

The trim removed 3 bases at V and 7 bases at J, leaving 1 base unmatched. CDR3 length: 12 amino acids. Germline assignment: CDR1 SGHNT and CDR2 YYREEE (reference sequence). The PCR used 60 Vbeta and 13 Jbeta primers. Generated by immunoSEQ multiplex PCR, the TCRdb table keeps only in-frame clones and is missing some. Of just over 95,000 clones in the sample, more than 65% were seen once. The rearrangement links TRBV5-4 to TRBJ2-1, with 7 bases identical to TRBD1. This sequence originates from a human donor in good health. Sequencing input: PBMCs. CDR3 region: CASSSTGNEQFF. The CDR3, as DNA: TGTGCCAGCAGCTCGACAGGGAATGAGCAGTTCTTC.